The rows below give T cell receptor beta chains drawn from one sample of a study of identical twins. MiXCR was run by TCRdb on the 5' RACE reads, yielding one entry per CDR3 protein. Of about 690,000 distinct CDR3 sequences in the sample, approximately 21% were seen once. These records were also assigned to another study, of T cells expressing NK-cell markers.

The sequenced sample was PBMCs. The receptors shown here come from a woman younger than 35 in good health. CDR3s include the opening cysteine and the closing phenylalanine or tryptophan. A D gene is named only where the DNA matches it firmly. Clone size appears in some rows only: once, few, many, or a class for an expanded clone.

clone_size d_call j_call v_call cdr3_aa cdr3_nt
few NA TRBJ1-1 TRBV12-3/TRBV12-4 CASSNPTVMNTEAFF TGTGCCAGCAGTAATCCGACAGTTATGAACACTGAAGCTTTCTTT
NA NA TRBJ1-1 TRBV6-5 CASSYGTLVANTEAFF TGTGCCAGCAGTTACGGGACACTTGTTGCGAACACTGAAGCTTTCTTT
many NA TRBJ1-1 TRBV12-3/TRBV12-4 CASTPARFWGDTEAFF TGTGCCAGCACCCCCGCTAGGTTTTGGGGTGACACTGAAGCTTTCTTT
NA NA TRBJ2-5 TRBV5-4 CASSFSRNEETQYF TGTGCCAGCAGCTTTTCTAGAAACGAAGAGACCCAGTACTTC
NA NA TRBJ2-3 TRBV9 CASSRGLSTTDTQYF TGTGCCAGCAGCCGGGGACTCTCGACCACAGATACGCAGTATTTT
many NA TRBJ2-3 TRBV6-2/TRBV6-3 CASSTLRSDTDTQYF TGTGCCAGCAGTACACTGCGGTCTGACACAGATACGCAGTATTTT
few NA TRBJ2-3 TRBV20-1 CSASEGADTQYF TGCAGTGCTTCAGAGGGAGCAGATACGCAGTATTTT
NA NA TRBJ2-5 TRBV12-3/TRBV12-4 CASSRATRGETQYF TGTGCCAGCAGTCGAGCCACGAGAGGGGAGACCCAGTACTTC
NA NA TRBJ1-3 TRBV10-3 CAISQGPSSGNTIYF TGTGCCATCAGTCAGGGTCCAAGCTCTGGAAACACCATATATTTT
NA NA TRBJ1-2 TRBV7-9 CASSPQGTNNYGYTF TGTGCCAGCAGCCCTCAAGGGACTAATAACTATGGCTACACCTTC
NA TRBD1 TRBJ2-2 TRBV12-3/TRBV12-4 CASTKTGADGELFF TGTGCCAGCACCAAGACAGGGGCGGACGGGGAGCTGTTTTTT
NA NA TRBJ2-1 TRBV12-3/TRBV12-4 CASTRVSYNEQFF TGTGCCAGCACCCGAGTCTCCTACAATGAGCAGTTCTTC
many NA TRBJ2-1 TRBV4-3 CASSQGILEANEQFF TGCGCCAGCAGCCAAGGAATATTAGAGGCCAATGAGCAGTTCTTC
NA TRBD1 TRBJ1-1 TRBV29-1 CSVEATGLNTEAFF TGCAGCGTTGAGGCGACAGGGTTGAACACTGAAGCTTTCTTT
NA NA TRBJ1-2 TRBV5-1 CASSREANYGYTF TGCGCCAGCAGCAGGGAGGCCAACTATGGCTACACCTTC
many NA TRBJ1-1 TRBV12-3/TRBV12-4 CASSLVGSEAFF TGTGCCAGCAGTTTAGTGGGGTCTGAAGCTTTCTTT
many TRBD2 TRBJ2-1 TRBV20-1 CSARDLPAGVRNEQFF TGCAGTGCTAGAGATCTCCCAGCGGGAGTCCGTAATGAGCAGTTCTTC
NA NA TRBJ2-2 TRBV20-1 CSARGGDTNTGELFF TGCAGTGCTAGAGGGGGAGACACGAACACCGGGGAGCTGTTTTTT
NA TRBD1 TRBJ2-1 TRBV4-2 CASSNRPGQTYNEQFF TGTGCCAGCAGCAACCGACCGGGACAGACATACAATGAGCAGTTCTTC
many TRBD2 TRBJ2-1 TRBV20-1 CSARDRPGLAYSYNEQFF TGCAGTGCTAGAGACCGACCAGGACTAGCGTACTCCTACAATGAGCAGTTCTTC
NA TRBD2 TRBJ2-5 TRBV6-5 CASSYSSGTSRETQYF TGTGCCAGCAGTTACTCGTCAGGGACTAGCAGAGAGACCCAGTACTTC
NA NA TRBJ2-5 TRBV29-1 CSVAGGETQYF TGCAGCGTTGCCGGCGGAGAGACCCAGTACTTC
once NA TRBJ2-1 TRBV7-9 CASSFHLGNNEQFF TGTGCCAGCAGCTTCCATCTAGGGAACAATGAGCAGTTCTTC
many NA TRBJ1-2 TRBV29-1 CSVVGDYGYTF TGCAGCGTTGTGGGGGACTATGGCTACACCTTC
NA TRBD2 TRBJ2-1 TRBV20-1 CSALPLAGGYNEQFF TGCAGTGCTCTCCCTCTGGCGGGAGGGTACAATGAGCAGTTCTTC
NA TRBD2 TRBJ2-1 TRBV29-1 CSGMKLAGADNEQFF TGCAGCGGGATGAAACTAGCGGGAGCAGACAATGAGCAGTTCTTC
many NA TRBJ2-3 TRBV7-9 CASSLQRPDTQYF TGTGCCAGCAGCTTACAGAGACCAGATACGCAGTATTTT
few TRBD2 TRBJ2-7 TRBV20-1 CSARDRASGIGYEQYF TGCAGTGCTAGAGATCGAGCTAGCGGGATTGGTTACGAGCAGTACTTC
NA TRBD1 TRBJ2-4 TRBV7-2 CASSDRGAKNIQYF TGTGCCAGCAGCGACAGGGGAGCCAAAAACATTCAGTACTTC
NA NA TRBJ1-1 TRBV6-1 CASRRTVQNTEAFF TGTGCCAGCAGGCGGACGGTACAGAACACTGAAGCTTTCTTT
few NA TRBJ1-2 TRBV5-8 CASSYYRDRGYTF TGTGCCAGCAGTTACTACAGGGATCGGGGCTACACCTTC
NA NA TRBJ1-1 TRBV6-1 CASSPGWTQEAFF TGTGCCAGCAGTCCCGGGTGGACGCAGGAAGCTTTCTTT
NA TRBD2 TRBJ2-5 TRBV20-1 CSARHQRGQETQYF TGCAGTGCTCGTCATCAGCGGGGACAAGAGACCCAGTACTTC
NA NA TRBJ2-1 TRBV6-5 CASSYVRGAINEQFF TGTGCCAGCAGTTACGTTAGGGGAGCTATCAATGAGCAGTTCTTC
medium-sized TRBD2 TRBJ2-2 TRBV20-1 CSASRSGGTGELFF TGCAGTGCTAGTAGGAGCGGGGGCACCGGGGAGCTGTTTTTT
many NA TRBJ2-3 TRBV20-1 CSARPRSGGTDTQYF TGCAGTGCTAGACCACGCTCAGGGGGCACAGATACGCAGTATTTT
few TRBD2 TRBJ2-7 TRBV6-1 CASRGRGFDEQYF TGTGCCAGCAGGGGGCGGGGGTTTGACGAGCAGTACTTC
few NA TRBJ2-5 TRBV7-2 CASSLKTGASETQYF TGTGCCAGCAGCTTAAAAACGGGAGCAAGCGAGACCCAGTACTTC